The 30 T cell receptor beta chains reported below all come from one sample, sequenced in a study of T-cell memory formation after mild COVID-19. MiXCR was run by TCRdb on the 5' RACE reads, yielding one entry per CDR3 protein. The sample contains 250,000 to 400,000 distinct CDR3 sequences, 13% to 15% of which appear only once. The source material was PBMCs or a T cell subset sorted from them (not recorded which). The receptor set was obtained from a man between 18 and 35 years old who had mild COVID-19 (a few samples of this study predate the infection). Cell type and time point are not known.

V and J are TRBV7-2 and TRBJ1-5; 9 bases are shared with TRBD1. There are 15 residues in the CDR3. V was pared by 5 bases and J by 7 bases, with 9 bases of the junction left unmatched. The germline CDR1 and CDR2 sequences are SGHTA and FQGNSA. The DNA of the CDR3 is TGTGCCAGCAGCCGAACCGGGACAGGGCACCAGCCCCAGCATTTT. Protein: CASSRTGTGHQPQHF.

The rearrangement links TRBV4-1 to TRBJ2-7, with no clear D. This CDR3 region has 13 residues. Germline CDR1 MGHRA, CDR2 YSYEKL. V dropped 4 bases and J dropped 4 bases, with 11 bases sitting between them. In DNA, the CDR3 is TGCGCCAGCAGCCCCCCTAGGACGTACGAGCAGTACTTC. It is translated as CASSPPRTYEQYF.

The V gene is TRBV12-3 or TRBV12-4, the J gene TRBJ1-5; 9 bases are a match to TRBD1. This CDR3 spans 14 amino acids. Losses at the gene ends were 5 bases for V and 5 bases for J; bases not matched to a gene: 4. The CDR3 DNA sequence: TGTGCCAGCAGTAGGACAGGGGATCATCAGCCCCAGCATTTT. Protein product: CASSRTGDHQPQHF.

A single count supports this clonotype. The genes are TRBV19 and TRBJ1-1, with a tentative D call TRBD1 (5 bases). Trimming pared 8 bases from V and 8 bases from J, leaving 24 bases between. Per germline, CDR1 LNHDA and CDR2 SQIVND (reference sequence). The CDR3 has 15 residues. The CDR3 DNA sequence: TGTGCCAGTTGGGGTGGGGGAACCGGGAGTTCCGAAGCTTTCTTT. Protein product: CASWGGGTGSSEAFF.

The chain has TRBV2 and TRBJ1-2, with TRBD1 matching over 10 bases. J gave up 4 bases and V 4 bases, and 6 bases lay outside the gene matches. CDR1 is SNHLY, CDR2 FYNNEI, per germline. The CDR3 contains 15 residues. The CDR3, as DNA: TGTGCCAGCAGTGGCGAGACAGGGGGCAGCTATGGCTACACCTTC. It is translated as CASSGETGGSYGYTF.

This chain's CDR3 is CASSSAVGGYTF. The CDR3 DNA follows: TGTGCCAGCAGCTCGGCCGTTGGAGGCTACACCTTC. The chain recombines TRBV7-6 with TRBJ1-2; D unresolved. Germline V CDR1 and CDR2: SGHVS, FNYEAQ. The CDR3 spans 12 residues. Trimming stripped 4 bases from V and 8 bases from J, with 11 bases between.

This clonotype was recorded a few times. The chain combines TRBV29-1 with TRBJ2-3; the D gene is possibly TRBD1 (5 bases). CDR1 and CDR2 (germline): SQVTM, ANQGSEA. V was clipped by 4 bases and J by 4 bases, with 12 bases between them. This CDR3 contains 13 residues. This CDR3 reads CSVAGQGADTQYF. In DNA form, the CDR3 reads TGCAGCGTTGCTGGGCAAGGGGCAGATACGCAGTATTTT.

The chain carries TRBV4-1 and TRBJ2-7; 11 nucleotides match TRBD2. CDR1 is MGHRA, CDR2 YSYEKL, per germline. CDR3 length: 18 amino acids. The trim removed 4 bases at V and 4 bases at J, leaving 15 bases unmatched. CDR3 bases: TGCGCCAGCAGCCCCCACCCCCCGTCTAGCGGGGGGAAATACGAGCAGTACTTC. Translating it yields CASSPHPPSSGGKYEQYF.

This chain joins TRBV7-2 and TRBJ2-7, with 7 bases that match TRBD1. Germline values: CDR1 SGHTA, CDR2 FQGNSA. V trimming: 1 base; J trimming: 5 bases; junction bases outside the gene matches: 8. The CDR3 has 15 residues. In DNA form, the CDR3 reads TGTGCCAGCAGCTTAGAGGGACAGATATCGCACGAGCAGTACGTC. It is translated as CASSLEGQISHEQYV.

J is TRBJ1-3 and V is TRBV7-6, with TRBD1 matching over 8 bases. Unmatched junction bases numbered 6, after V lost 5 bases and J lost 3 bases. The CDR3 contains 15 residues. CDR1 and CDR2 from the germline V gene are SGHVS and FNYEAQ. As DNA, the CDR3 is TGTGCCAGCAGCCCCGGACAGGGCGGTGGAAACACCATATATTTT. Protein product: CASSPGQGGGNTIYF.

Remarks on this clonotype: At one end the junction does not follow the germline gene, possibly because of a read error. The chain carries TRBV2 and TRBJ2-3; D possibly uses TRBD1 or TRBD2 (6 bases each). This CDR3 is 15 amino acids long. Germline lookup yields CDR1 SNHLY and CDR2 FYNNEI. CDR3 amino acids: CASREVGGRTDTQYF. CDR3 bases: TGTGCCAGCAGGGAAGTAGGGGGGCGCACAGATACGCAGTATTTT.

Only a few counts were recorded for this clonotype. The chain uses TRBV5-4 and TRBJ1-6; 7 bases fit TRBD1. CDR3 length equals 16 residues. In germline, CDR1 is SGHNT, CDR2 YYREEE (reference sequence). Losses at the gene ends were 4 bases for V and 7 bases for J; bases not matched to a gene: 11. The CDR3 spells CASSPGPGQSNSPLHF. The CDR3 DNA sequence: TGTGCCAGCAGCCCGGGTCCGGGACAGTCAAATTCACCCCTCCACTTT.

This clonotype occurred a few times. As DNA, the CDR3 is TGCGCCAGCAGTAGCGGGGGGACTATCGATACGCAGTATTTT. It codes for CASSSGGTIDTQYF. The V call is TRBV5-1, the J call TRBJ2-3; 10 bases fit TRBD2. V lost 5 bases, J lost 6 bases, and 6 bases stayed unmatched. Germline lookup yields CDR1 SGHRS and CDR2 YFSETQ. The CDR3 runs 14 residues.

The rearrangement links TRBV7-9 to TRBJ1-3; D unclear. The germline gives CDR1 SEHNR, CDR2 FQNEAQ (reference sequence). Trimming removed 3 bases from V and 0 bases from J, with 9 bases in between. The CDR3 covers 15 residues. For the CDR3, the DNA is TGTGCCAGCAGCTTGGGGTTTGGCTCTGGAAACACCATATATTTT. This codes for CASSLGFGSGNTIYF.

There are many counts of this clonotype. This chain uses TRBV27 with TRBJ2-1, with 9 bases that match TRBD2. The germline CDR1 and CDR2 sequences are MNHEY and SMNVEV (reference sequence). The CDR3 contains 17 residues. V shed 1 base and J 6 bases; nucleotides not matched to a gene: 10. The CDR3 is CASSLWAGGPISNEQFF. The DNA for the CDR3 is TGTGCCAGCAGTTTATGGGCGGGGGGGCCAATTTCCAATGAGCAGTTCTTC.

The rearrangement uses TRBV15 and TRBJ2-1; 9 nucleotides agree with TRBD1. This CDR3 spans 16 amino acids. Germline CDR1 reads LNHNV; CDR2 reads YYDKDF (reference sequence). The V and J ends lost 4 bases and 10 bases, in that order; junction bases with no gene match: 14. CDR3 DNA sequence: TGTGCCACCAGCATTCCAAGGGGACAGGGAGTATCCGAGCAGTTCTTC. Translating gives CATSIPRGQGVSEQFF.

The table lists this clonotype with a few counts. V gene TRBV5-6 combines with J gene TRBJ2-1, with D maybe TRBD2 (6 bases). This CDR3 is built from 15 residues. Trimming shortened V by 1 base and J by 7 bases, and 15 bases separated the two germline ends. The germline CDR1 and CDR2 sequences are SGHDT and YYEEEE. DNA of the CDR3: TGTGCCAGCAGCTTGACTCCGGGGGTCGCAAATGAGCAGTTCTTC. Encoded protein: CASSLTPGVANEQFF.

The rearrangement joins TRBV5-6 to TRBJ2-1; D unclear. V was shortened by 0 bases and J by 3 bases, with 7 bases between the two germline ends. The V gene's germline CDR1 is SGHDT and CDR2 YYEEEE. This CDR3 is 14 amino acids long. This chain's CDR3 is CASSLDLRYNEQFF. The CDR3 DNA follows: TGTGCCAGCAGCTTGGACTTACGCTACAATGAGCAGTTCTTC.

The CDR3 loop reads CSAPRLRGLDEKLFF. The CDR3 DNA is TGCAGTGCTCCCAGGCTCAGGGGGCTTGATGAAAAACTGTTTTTT. The genes are TRBV20-1 and TRBJ1-4, with 8 bases aligning to TRBD1. The CDR3 runs 15 residues. Per germline, CDR1 DFQATT and CDR2 SNEGSKA (reference sequence). Trimming cost V 5 bases and J 6 bases; bases outside gene matches: 11.

This clonotype was observed a handful of times. This chain links TRBV4-3 with TRBJ2-5; TRBD2 might be the D (7 bases). Trimming took 5 bases from V and 1 from J, leaving 14 bases between them. The CDR3 loop spans 15 amino acids. The V gene's germline CDR1 is LGHNA and CDR2 YSLEER. CDR3 residues: CASSWGGRSQETQYF. In DNA form, the CDR3 reads TGCGCCAGCAGCTGGGGGGGGCGGTCCCAAGAGACCCAGTACTTC.

The rearrangement joins TRBV6-1 to TRBJ1-2, with D possibly TRBD1 on 5 matching bases. This CDR3 has 13 residues. Germline CDR1 is MNHNS and CDR2 is SASEGT. V lost 8 bases, J lost 4 bases, and 14 bases lay in between. This CDR3 reads CASLGDSSYGYTF. CDR3 nucleotides: TGTGCCAGCCTGGGGGACTCGAGCTATGGCTACACCTTC.

The chain joins TRBV5-6 to TRBJ1-6; 10 nucleotides align to TRBD1. The CDR3 is 14 residues long. V shed 1 base and J 9 bases; nucleotides not matched to a gene: 1. Germline-derived CDR1 and CDR2 are SGHDT and YYEEEE. The CDR3, as DNA: TGTGCCAGCAGCTTGTGGGACAGGGGTTCACCCCTCCACTTT. The encoded protein is CASSLWDRGSPLHF.

This clonotype was observed a few times. The rearrangement joins TRBV9 to TRBJ2-2; tentatively, D is TRBD2 (6 bases). V was pared by 3 bases and J by 4 bases, with 10 bases between. CDR1 and CDR2 (germline): SGDLS, YYNGEE. This CDR3 has 14 amino acids. The CDR3 coding sequence is TGTGCCAGCAGCGCCGGGCGGGGCACCGGGGAGCTGTTTTTT. Residues: CASSAGRGTGELFF.

This clonotype has a handful of counts. The chain links TRBV7-3 to TRBJ2-2, with D perhaps TRBD2 (6 bases). V was clipped by 4 bases and J by 5 bases, with 11 bases between them. Germline V gene lookup returns CDR1 SGHTA and CDR2 FQGTGA. The CDR3 spans 14 residues. The CDR3 DNA follows: TGTGCCAGCAGCTCATACCGGGGGACCGGGGAGCTGTTTTTT. Encoded protein: CASSSYRGTGELFF. Filled out from reference TRBV7-3 and TRBJ2-2, the complete variable domain reads GAGVSQTPSNKVTEKGKYVELRCDPISGHTALYWYRQSLGQGPEFLIYFQGTGAADDSGLPNDRFFAVRPEGSVSTLKIQRTERGDSAVYLCASSSYRGTGELFFGEGSRLTVL.

In this sample, this clonotype turned up a few times. J is TRBJ2-3 and V is TRBV11-2, with D possibly matching TRBD1 (5 bases). V was shortened by 5 bases and J by 4 bases, with 10 bases between the two germline ends. Germline V gene sequence: CDR1 SGHAT, CDR2 FQNNGV. The CDR3 has 13 residues. The CDR3 nucleotides are TGTGCCAGCAGCCTCAGACAGTCAGATACGCAGTATTTT. Protein: CASSLRQSDTQYF.

This clonotype was seen more than once but under ten times. The V and J genes are TRBV7-9 and TRBJ2-3, with D perhaps being TRBD1 or TRBD2 (5 bases each). The CDR3 spans 14 residues. The V and J ends lost 7 bases and 6 bases respectively, with 17 bases between them. CDR1 and CDR2 (germline): SEHNR, FQNEAQ (reference sequence). CDR3 protein: CASTEGNLRDTQYF. CDR3 nucleotides: TGTGCCAGCACCGAGGGGAATCTCCGGGATACGCAGTATTTT.

This chain links TRBV7-2 with TRBJ2-3; the D gene is possibly TRBD1 (5 bases). Germline CDR1 and CDR2: SGHTA and FQGNSA. With 4 bases removed from V and 6 bases from J, the gap between germline ends came to 14 bases. This CDR3 region has 14 residues. In DNA, the CDR3 is TGTGCCAGCAGCTCACGACGGGCAGGGGATACGCAGTATTTT. It is translated as CASSSRRAGDTQYF.

V usage is TRBV7-9 and J usage is TRBJ2-2; D is uncertain. Trimming took 1 base from V and 3 from J, leaving 9 bases between them. Germline V lookup: CDR1 SEHNR, CDR2 FQNEAQ (reference sequence). The CDR3 length is 15 residues. The CDR3 coding sequence is TGTGCCAGCAGCTTAGTGGTTCTGGACACCGGGGAGCTGTTTTTT. This translates into CASSLVVLDTGELFF.

This rearrangement joins TRBV5-6 to TRBJ2-5, with D maybe TRBD2 (5 bases). The CDR3 has 16 residues. With 0 bases removed from V and 4 bases from J, the gap between germline ends came to 16 bases. CDR1 SGHDT and CDR2 YYEEEE come from the germline V gene. As DNA, the CDR3 is TGTGCCAGCAGCTTGGGAGGGCGAGGCGATCCAGAGACCCAGTACTTC. Translation gives CASSLGGRGDPETQYF.

The chain is built from TRBV11-2 and TRBJ2-1; 7 bases line up with TRBD2. V trimming: 9 bases; J trimming: 9 bases; junction bases outside the gene matches: 5. This CDR3 contains 11 residues. In germline, CDR1 is SGHAT, CDR2 FQNNGV. This chain's CDR3 is CARTRGGEQFF. CDR3 DNA sequence: TGTGCCAGAACCCGCGGGGGTGAGCAGTTCTTC.